Listed here are 11 T cell receptor beta chains from one sample, sequenced in a study of cytomegalovirus exposure and HLA in healthy donors. The PCR ran on 60 Vbeta and 13 Jbeta primers. Profiling relied on immunoSEQ multiplex PCR, and the TCRdb table lists in-frame clones only, not all of them. The sample shows more than 95,000 clones, 80% to 85% of them seen only once. The sequencing input was PBMCs. The receptor source for this set is a woman in her 30s in good health and CMV-seronegative.

This clone occurred once. The V call is TRBV7-3, the J call TRBJ2-5; 9 nucleotides match TRBD2. The CDR3 spans 15 residues. V shed 5 bases and J 5 bases; nucleotides not matched to a gene: 9. Germline CDR1 and CDR2: SGHTA and FQGTGA. CDR3 region: CASSPAGGGSETQYF. CDR3 sequence (DNA): TGTGCCAGCAGCCCAGCGGGAGGAGGGTCTGAGACCCAGTACTTC.

This chain joins TRBV2 and TRBJ2-3; possibly TRBD2 for D (6 bases). Germline loops: CDR1 SNHLY, CDR2 FYNNEI. Trimming removed 8 bases at V and 2 bases at J, with 17 bases between. The CDR3 contains 15 residues. Here the CDR3 reads CASRPGDYTTDTQYF. As DNA, the CDR3 is TGTGCCAGCCGCCCGGGGGATTATACCACAGATACGCAGTATTTT.

The chain uses TRBV30 and TRBJ2-7; 8 bases agree with TRBD1. J gave up 1 base and V 2 bases, and 4 bases lay outside the gene matches. Germline CDR1 is GTSNPN and CDR2 is SVGIG (reference sequence). This CDR3 region has 14 residues. Here the CDR3 reads CAWSPGQGSYEQYF. The DNA for the CDR3 is TGTGCCTGGAGTCCCGGACAGGGATCCTACGAGCAGTACTTC.

J is TRBJ1-1 and V is TRBV9, with 8 bases fitting TRBD1. The CDR3 sequence is 15 residues long. The germline V gene has CDR1 SGDLS and CDR2 YYNGEE. V lost 4 bases to trimming and J lost 0 bases; unmatched junction nucleotides: 5. The DNA of the CDR3 is TGTGCCAGCAGCTTGACAGGGGACCTGAACACTGAAGCTTTCTTT. Translating it yields CASSLTGDLNTEAFF.

The chain is built from TRBV2 and TRBJ1-1; no clear D. The ends were cut back, 4 bases at V and 1 base at J, with 7 bases in the middle. Germline V gives CDR1 SNHLY, CDR2 FYNNEI. The CDR3 consists of 13 residues. This chain's CDR3 is CASSAGRNTEAFF. In nucleotides, the CDR3 is TGTGCCAGCAGTGCGGGGAGGAACACTGAAGCTTTCTTT.

The J gene is TRBJ2-6, the V gene TRBV11-2, with 11 bases lining up with TRBD1. Trimming at V came to 5 bases and at J to 0 bases, leaving 3 bases not matched to a gene. This CDR3 region has 17 residues. Germline V lookup: CDR1 SGHAT, CDR2 FQNNGV. Here the CDR3 reads CASSRGQGGSGANVLTF. The CDR3 DNA sequence: TGTGCCAGCAGCCGGGGACAGGGGGGCTCTGGGGCCAACGTCCTGACTTTC.

V and J are TRBV6-1 and TRBJ2-1, with 7 bases lining up with TRBD2. V shed 6 bases, J shed 12 bases, and the junction held 8 bases outside the gene matches. Germline V gene data show CDR1 as MNHNS and CDR2 as SASEGT. The CDR3 totals 12 residues. CDR3 coding DNA: TGTGCCAGCAGGAATCCTAGCGGACGGCAGTTCTTC. This gives the protein CASRNPSGRQFF.

The chain links TRBV2 to TRBJ2-7; the D is unclear. V was pared by 6 bases and J by 1 base, with 16 bases between. Germline V gives CDR1 SNHLY, CDR2 FYNNEI. This CDR3 comprises 15 residues. The CDR3 sequence is CASRKHPFPSYEQYF. CDR3 in DNA: TGTGCCAGCAGGAAACACCCATTTCCTTCCTACGAGCAGTACTTC.

This chain connects TRBV9 to TRBJ2-7; 10 nucleotides line up with TRBD2. Trimming took 0 bases from V and 1 from J; bases not matched to a gene: 1. This CDR3 is built from 15 residues. CDR1 and CDR2 from the germline V gene are SGDLS and YYNGEE. The CDR3 region is CASSVGLAGSYEQYF. DNA of the CDR3: TGTGCCAGCAGCGTAGGACTAGCGGGTTCCTACGAGCAGTACTTC.

V usage is TRBV19 and J usage is TRBJ2-4; 13 bases map to TRBD2. There are 14 residues in the CDR3. Looked up from germline, CDR1 is LNHDA and CDR2 is SQIVND (reference sequence). Trimming cost V 6 bases and J 8 bases; bases outside gene matches: 4. The CDR3 DNA sequence: TGTGCCAGTAGGGGACTAGCGGGAAGGGACATTCAGTACTTC. Translation: CASRGLAGRDIQYF.

The chain carries TRBV27 and TRBJ2-7; TRBD1 might be the D (6 bases). Between the trimmed V and J ends, which lost 2 bases and 2 bases, there was a span of 7 bases. From germline, CDR1 is MNHEY and CDR2 SMNVEV (reference sequence). CDR3 length: 13 residues. CDR3 coding DNA: TGTGCCAGCAGTTTAACAGGGACCTACGAGCAGTACTTC. It yields the protein CASSLTGTYEQYF.